This TCR beta chain was profiled in a study of patients and donors after allogeneic stem cell transplantation. There are a few counts of this clonotype. Using its own MiXCR run on the RT-PCR reads, TCRdb lists one record per CDR3 protein. The sample comprises fewer than 95,000 distinct CDR3 sequences, roughly 5.2% of which are singletons, and about 3% rests with the top ten. CDR1 and CDR2 from the germline V gene are DFQATT and SNEGSKA (reference sequence). Trimming took 7 bases from V and 3 from J; bases not matched to a gene: 7. The CDR3 sequence is 13 residues long. Source material: blood, either unsorted or a sorted T cell fraction (not recorded which). The TCR originated in a human donor who was either an allogeneic HSCT recipient or a stem cell or donor lymphocyte infusion donor (not recorded which). It is not recorded whose cells these are; they may come from a transplant donor. The V call is TRBV20-1, the J call TRBJ1-1; 8 positions match TRBD1. The CDR3 sequence is CSVGRGLDTEAFF. The CDR3 coding sequence is TGCAGTGTGGGCAGGGGGCTTGACACTGAAGCTTTCTTT.